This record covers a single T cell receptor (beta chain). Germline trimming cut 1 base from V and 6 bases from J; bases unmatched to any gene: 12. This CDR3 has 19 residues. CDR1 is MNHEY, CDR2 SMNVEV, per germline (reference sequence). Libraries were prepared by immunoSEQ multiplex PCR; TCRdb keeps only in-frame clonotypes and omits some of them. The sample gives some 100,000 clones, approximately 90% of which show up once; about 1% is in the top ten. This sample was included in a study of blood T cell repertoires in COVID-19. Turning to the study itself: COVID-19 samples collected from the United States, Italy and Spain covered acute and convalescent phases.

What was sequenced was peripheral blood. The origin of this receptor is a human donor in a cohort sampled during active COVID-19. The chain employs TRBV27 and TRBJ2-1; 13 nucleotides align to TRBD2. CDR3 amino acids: CASSLYLSRGLAGSNEQFF. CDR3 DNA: TGTGCCAGCAGTTTATATTTAAGTCGGGGACTAGCGGGAAGCAATGAGCAGTTCTTC.